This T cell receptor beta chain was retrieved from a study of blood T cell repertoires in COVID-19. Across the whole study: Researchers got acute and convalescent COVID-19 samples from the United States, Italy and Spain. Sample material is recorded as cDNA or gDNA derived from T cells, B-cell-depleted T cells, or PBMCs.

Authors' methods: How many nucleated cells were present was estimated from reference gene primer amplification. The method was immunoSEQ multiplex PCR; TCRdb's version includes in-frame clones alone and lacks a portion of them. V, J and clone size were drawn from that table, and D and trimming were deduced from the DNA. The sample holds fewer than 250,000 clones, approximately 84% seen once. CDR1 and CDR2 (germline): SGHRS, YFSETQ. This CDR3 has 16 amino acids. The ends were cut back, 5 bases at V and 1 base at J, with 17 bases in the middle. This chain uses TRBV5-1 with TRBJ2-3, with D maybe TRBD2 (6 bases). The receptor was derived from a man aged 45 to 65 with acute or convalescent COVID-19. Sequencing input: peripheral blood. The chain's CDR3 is CASRVGSGPGTDTQYF. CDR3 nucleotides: TGCGCCAGCAGAGTAGGTAGCGGACCTGGCACAGATACGCAGTATTTT.